The present T cell receptor beta chain was sequenced within a study of a mutant IDH1 vaccine in newly diagnosed glioma. Whole-study context: Weeks 1, 3, 5, 7, 11, 15, 19 and 23 were when patients received their eight vaccinations. Vaccination followed radiotherapy alone by 4-6 weeks, or accompanied temozolomide cycles. Patients previously underwent radiotherapy, temozolomide, or both, and most underwent both.

Time point reported: week 11, during vaccination. Mutant IDH1 20-mer peptide, at 300 ug, made up each vaccine dose, with topical imiquimod. Sequenced by immunoSEQ multiplex PCR; TCRdb stores in-frame clones only, minus some. The sample lists over 20,000 clones; 70% to 80% were seen once. In the case of this clone: No antigen is known for it.

The germline CDR1 and CDR2 sequences are SEHNR and FQNEAQ (reference sequence). With V trimmed by 3 bases and J by 3 bases, 3 bases remained unmatched. The length of the CDR3 is 14 residues. Material: PBMCs, obtained from a glioma patient whose treatment included an IDH1 peptide vaccine. This chain links TRBV7-9 with TRBJ1-2, with 8 bases fitting TRBD1. This receptor was taken from a man aged 35-49 years with glioma. DNA of the CDR3: TGTGCCAGCAGCTTTACGGACAGGGACTATGGCTACACCTTC. The encoded protein is CASSFTDRDYGYTF.